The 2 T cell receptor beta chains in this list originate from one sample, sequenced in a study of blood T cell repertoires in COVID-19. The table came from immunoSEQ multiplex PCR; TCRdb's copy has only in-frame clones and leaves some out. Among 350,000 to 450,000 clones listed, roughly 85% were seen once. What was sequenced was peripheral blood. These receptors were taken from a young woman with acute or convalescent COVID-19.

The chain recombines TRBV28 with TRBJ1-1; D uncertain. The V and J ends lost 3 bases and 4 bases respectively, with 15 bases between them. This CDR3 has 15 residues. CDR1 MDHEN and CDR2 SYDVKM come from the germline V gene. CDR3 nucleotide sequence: TGTGCCAGCAGTTTGCCCCGGGGAAGGACCACTGAAGCTTTCTTT. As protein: CASSLPRGRTTEAFF.

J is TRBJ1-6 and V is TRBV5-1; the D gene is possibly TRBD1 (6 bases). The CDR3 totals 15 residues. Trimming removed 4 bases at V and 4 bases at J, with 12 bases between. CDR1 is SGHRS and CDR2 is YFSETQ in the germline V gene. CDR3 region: CASSPGTPYNSPLHF. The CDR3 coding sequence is TGCGCCAGCAGCCCGGGGACACCTTATAATTCACCCCTCCACTTT.